This T cell receptor beta chain was found in a study of regulatory T cells in long-lasting Graves disease. About the study: Under 3 months of antithyroid drugs had been taken by newly diagnosed Graves' patients. The study, taken as a whole, reports: Persistent cases favored TRBV28, TRBJ1-2 and TRBJ2-5.

Arm-PCR of CDR3 regions with iRepertoire HTBI primers generated TCR beta libraries. In the source study's methods: Identified segments across samples numbered about 60 TRBV and approximately 14 TRBJ. TCRdb processed the multiplex PCR reads anew with MiXCR; each CDR3 protein has one entry. V and J calls and clone size were set by TCRdb, not the authors. The sample has under 250,000 distinct CDR3 sequences; around 21% are singletons. This clonotype occurred many times. Its antigen is not known. The V gene lost 0 bases and the J gene lost 11 bases, with 10 bases spanning the gap. Germline V gene lookup returns CDR1 SGHTS and CDR2 YDEGEE. The CDR3 runs to 12 residues. The time point: newly diagnosed GD, antithyroid drugs for less than 3 months. PBMC RNA was the source of the TCR library.

Material: peripheral blood mononuclear cells (PBMCs), obtained at new diagnosis, from a patient treated with antithyroid drugs. The chain couples TRBV5-8 to TRBJ2-3, with D perhaps TRBD1 (5 bases). The TCR was taken from a female donor with Graves disease. The CDR3 sequence: CASSLAVRGQYF. The CDR3 DNA reads as TGTGCCAGCAGCTTGGCCGTAAGGGGGCAGTATTTT.